This T cell receptor (beta chain) was identified during a study of blood T cells in healthy people across ages. The donors, aged roughly 6 to 95, were healthy Caucasians from Russia. A second about 6 to 12 cycle PCR used barcoded and J-beta primers. The yield of each sample was at least 2.5 million CDR3-containing paired-end reads. Each CDR3 protein is one row after TCRdb ran MiXCR on the 5' RACE reads. The sample has about 620,000 distinct CDR3 sequences; roughly 21% are singletons. This clonotype was observed a handful of times. The receptor was isolated from a man aged 65 to 79 in good health. Sequencing was carried out using blood.

CDR3: CASSLEGIGELVGELFF. CDR3 nucleotides: TGTGCCAGCAGCTTAGAGGGGATAGGGGAGTTGGTCGGGGAGCTGTTTTTT. The chain carries TRBV7-2 and TRBJ2-2; tentatively, D is TRBD1 or TRBD2 (5 bases each). Trimming cost V 1 base and J 7 bases, with 19 bases left between them. Germline V lookup: CDR1 SGHTA, CDR2 FQGNSA. This CDR3 is 17 amino acids long.